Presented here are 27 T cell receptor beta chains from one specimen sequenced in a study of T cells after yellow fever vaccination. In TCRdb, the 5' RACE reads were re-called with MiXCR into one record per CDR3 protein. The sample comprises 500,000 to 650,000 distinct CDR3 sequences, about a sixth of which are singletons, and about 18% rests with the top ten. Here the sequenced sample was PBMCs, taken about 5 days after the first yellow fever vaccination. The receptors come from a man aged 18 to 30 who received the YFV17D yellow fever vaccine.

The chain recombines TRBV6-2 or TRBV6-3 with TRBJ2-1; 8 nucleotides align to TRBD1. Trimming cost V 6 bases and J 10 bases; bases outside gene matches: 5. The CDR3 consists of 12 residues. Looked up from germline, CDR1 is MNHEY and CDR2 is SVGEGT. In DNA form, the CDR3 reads TGTGCCAGCAGCACAGGGGGGAAGGAGCAGTTCTTC. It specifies CASSTGGKEQFF.

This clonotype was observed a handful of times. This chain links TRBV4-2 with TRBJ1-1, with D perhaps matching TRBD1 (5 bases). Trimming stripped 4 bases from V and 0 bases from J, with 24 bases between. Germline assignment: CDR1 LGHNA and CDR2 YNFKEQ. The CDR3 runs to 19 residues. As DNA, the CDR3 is TGTGCCAGCAGCCTCCCCCGGACCGGGGGGGGGTGGGTGAACACTGAAGCTTTCTTT. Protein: CASSLPRTGGGWVNTEAFF.

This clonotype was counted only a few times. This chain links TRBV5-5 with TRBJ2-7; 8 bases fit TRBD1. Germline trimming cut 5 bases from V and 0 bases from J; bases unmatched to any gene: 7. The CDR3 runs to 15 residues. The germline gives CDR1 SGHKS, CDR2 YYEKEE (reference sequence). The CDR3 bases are TGTGCCAGCAGGCAAAGAGACAGGGGCTCCTACGAGCAGTACGTC. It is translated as CASRQRDRGSYEQYV.

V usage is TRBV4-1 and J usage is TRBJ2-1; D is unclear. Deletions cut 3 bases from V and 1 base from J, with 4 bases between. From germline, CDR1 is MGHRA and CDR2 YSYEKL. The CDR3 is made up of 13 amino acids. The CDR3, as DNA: TGCGCCAGCAGCCACGGGTCCTACAATGAGCAGTTCTTC. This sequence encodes CASSHGSYNEQFF.

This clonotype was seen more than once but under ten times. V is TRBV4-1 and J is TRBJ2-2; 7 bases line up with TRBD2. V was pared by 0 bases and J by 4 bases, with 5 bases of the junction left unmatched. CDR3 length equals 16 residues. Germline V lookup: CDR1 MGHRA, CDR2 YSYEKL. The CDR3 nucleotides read TGCGCCAGCAGCCAAGAAGGCGGGGGTATCACCGGGGAGCTGTTTTTT. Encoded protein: CASSQEGGGITGELFF.

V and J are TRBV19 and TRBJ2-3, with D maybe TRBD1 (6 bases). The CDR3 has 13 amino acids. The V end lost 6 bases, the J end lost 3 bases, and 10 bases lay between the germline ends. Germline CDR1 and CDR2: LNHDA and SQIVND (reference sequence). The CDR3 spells CASRTGLTDTQYF. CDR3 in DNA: TGTGCCAGTAGAACAGGGTTAACAGATACGCAGTATTTT.

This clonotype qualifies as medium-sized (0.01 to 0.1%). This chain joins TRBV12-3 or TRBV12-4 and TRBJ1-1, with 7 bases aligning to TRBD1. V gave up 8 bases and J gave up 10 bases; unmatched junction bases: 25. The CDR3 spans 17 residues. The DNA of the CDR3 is TGTGCCAGCCGAACCTACGACATTACAGGGGCAAAATATGGAGCTTTCTTT. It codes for CASRTYDITGAKYGAFF.

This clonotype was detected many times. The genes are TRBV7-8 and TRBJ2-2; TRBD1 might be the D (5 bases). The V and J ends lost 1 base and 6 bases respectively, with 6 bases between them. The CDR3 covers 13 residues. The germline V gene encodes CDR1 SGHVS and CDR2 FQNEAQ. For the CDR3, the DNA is TGTGCCAGCAGCTTAGTGGGGCCCGGGGAGCTGTTTTTT. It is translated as CASSLVGPGELFF.

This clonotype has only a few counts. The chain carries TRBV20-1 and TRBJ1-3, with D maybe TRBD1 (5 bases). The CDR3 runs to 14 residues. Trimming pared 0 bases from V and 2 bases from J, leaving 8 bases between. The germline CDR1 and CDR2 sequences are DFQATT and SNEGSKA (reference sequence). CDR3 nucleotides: TGCAGTGCTAGAGAGCAGGGAACTGGAAACACCATATATTTT. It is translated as CSAREQGTGNTIYF.

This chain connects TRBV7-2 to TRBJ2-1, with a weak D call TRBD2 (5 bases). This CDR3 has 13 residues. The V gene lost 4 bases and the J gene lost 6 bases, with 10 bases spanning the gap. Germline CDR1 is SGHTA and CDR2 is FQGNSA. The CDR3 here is CASSSDFFNEQFF. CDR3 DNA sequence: TGTGCCAGCAGCTCGGACTTCTTCAATGAGCAGTTCTTC.

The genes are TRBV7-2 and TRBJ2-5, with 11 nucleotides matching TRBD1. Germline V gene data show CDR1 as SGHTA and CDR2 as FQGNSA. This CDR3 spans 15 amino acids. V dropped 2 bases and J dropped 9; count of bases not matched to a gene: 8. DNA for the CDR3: TGTGCCAGCAGCTTACAAGGGACAGGGGGGGAAGCCCAGTACTTC. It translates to CASSLQGTGGEAQYF.

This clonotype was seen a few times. Here the CDR3 DNA reads TGTGCCAGCAGCCCCCCCGCGGGGGGTAGCACAGATACGCAGTATTTT. This encodes CASSPPAGGSTDTQYF. This rearrangement joins TRBV7-9 to TRBJ2-3, with 8 positions matching TRBD2. CDR1 and CDR2 from the germline V gene are SEHNR and FQNEAQ (reference sequence). Trimming took 5 bases from V and 0 from J; bases not matched to a gene: 7. CDR3 length equals 16 residues.

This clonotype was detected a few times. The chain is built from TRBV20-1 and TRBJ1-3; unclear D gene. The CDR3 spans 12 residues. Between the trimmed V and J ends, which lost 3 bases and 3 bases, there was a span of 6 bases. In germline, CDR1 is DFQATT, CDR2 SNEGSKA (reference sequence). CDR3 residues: CSASTDGNTIYF. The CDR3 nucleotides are TGCAGTGCTAGTACGGATGGAAACACCATATATTTT.

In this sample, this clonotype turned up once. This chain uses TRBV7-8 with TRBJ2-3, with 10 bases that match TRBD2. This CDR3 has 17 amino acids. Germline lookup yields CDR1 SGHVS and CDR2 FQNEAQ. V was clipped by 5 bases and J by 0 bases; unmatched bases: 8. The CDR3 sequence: CASSARLAGASTDTQYF. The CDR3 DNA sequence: TGTGCCAGCAGCGCGAGGCTAGCGGGGGCTAGCACAGATACGCAGTATTTT. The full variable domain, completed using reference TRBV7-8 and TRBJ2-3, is GAGVSQSPRYKVAKRGQDVALRCDPISGHVSLFWYQQALGQGPEFLTYFQNEAQLDKSGLPSDRFFAERPEGSVSTLKIQRTQQEDSAVYLCASSARLAGASTDTQYFGPGTRLTVL.

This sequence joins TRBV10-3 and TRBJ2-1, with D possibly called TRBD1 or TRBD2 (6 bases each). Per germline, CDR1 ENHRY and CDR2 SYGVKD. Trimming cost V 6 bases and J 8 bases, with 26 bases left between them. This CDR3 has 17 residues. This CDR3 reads CAIRPFVGGPILHEQFF. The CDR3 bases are TGTGCCATCAGGCCCTTTGTGGGGGGCCCGATACTCCATGAGCAGTTCTTC.

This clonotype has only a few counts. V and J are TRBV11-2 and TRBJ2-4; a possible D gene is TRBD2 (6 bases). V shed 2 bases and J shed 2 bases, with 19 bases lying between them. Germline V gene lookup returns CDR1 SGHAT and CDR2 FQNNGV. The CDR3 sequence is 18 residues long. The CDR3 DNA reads TGTGCCAGCAGCTTATTTGGGGTGGAGGGTTTGACCAAAAACATTCAGTACTTC. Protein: CASSLFGVEGLTKNIQYF. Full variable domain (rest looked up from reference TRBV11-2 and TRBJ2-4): EAGVAQSPRYKIIEKRQSVAFWCNPISGHATLYWYQQILGQGPKLLIQFQNNGVVDDSQLPKDRFSAERLKGVDSTLKIQPAKLEDSAVYLCASSLFGVEGLTKNIQYFGAGTRLSVL.

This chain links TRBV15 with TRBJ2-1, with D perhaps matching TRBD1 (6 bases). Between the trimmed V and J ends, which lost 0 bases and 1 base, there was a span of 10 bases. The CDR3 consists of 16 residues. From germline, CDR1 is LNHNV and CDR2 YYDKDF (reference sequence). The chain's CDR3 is CATSRDRQVSYNEQFF. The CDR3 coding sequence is TGTGCCACCAGCAGAGATAGACAGGTTTCCTACAATGAGCAGTTCTTC.

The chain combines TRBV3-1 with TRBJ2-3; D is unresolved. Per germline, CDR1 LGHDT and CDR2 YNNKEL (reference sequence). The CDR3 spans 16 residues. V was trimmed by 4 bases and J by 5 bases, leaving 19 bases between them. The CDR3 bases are TGTGCCAGCAGCCGCCAAGACCCCCAGGTAGGAGATACGCAGTATTTT. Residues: CASSRQDPQVGDTQYF.

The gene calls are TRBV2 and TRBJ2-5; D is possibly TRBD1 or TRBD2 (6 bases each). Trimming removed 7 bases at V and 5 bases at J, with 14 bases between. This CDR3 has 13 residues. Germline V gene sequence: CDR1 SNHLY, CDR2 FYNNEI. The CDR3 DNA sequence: TGTGCCAGCATGAGGGGGGACGGCGAGACCCAGTACTTC. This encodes CASMRGDGETQYF.

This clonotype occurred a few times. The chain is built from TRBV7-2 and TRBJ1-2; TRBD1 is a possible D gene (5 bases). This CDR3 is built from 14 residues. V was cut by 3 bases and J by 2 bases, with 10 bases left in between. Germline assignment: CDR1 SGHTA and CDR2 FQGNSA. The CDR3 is CASSFDRQNYGYTF. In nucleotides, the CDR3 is TGTGCCAGCAGCTTCGACAGACAGAACTATGGCTACACCTTC.

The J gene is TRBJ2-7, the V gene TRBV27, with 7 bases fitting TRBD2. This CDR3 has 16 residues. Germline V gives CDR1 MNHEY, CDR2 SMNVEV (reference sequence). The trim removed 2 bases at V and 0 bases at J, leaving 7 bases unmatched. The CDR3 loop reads CASSLGSSGSSYEQYF. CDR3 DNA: TGTGCCAGCAGTTTAGGCTCTAGCGGAAGCTCCTACGAGCAGTACTTC.

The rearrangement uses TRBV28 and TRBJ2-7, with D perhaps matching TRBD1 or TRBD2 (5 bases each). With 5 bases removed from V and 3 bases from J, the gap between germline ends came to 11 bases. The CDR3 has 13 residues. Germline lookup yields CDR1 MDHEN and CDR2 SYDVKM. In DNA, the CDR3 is TGTGCCAGCAGTCCCGGGACGAACTACGAGCAGTACGTC. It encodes CASSPGTNYEQYV.

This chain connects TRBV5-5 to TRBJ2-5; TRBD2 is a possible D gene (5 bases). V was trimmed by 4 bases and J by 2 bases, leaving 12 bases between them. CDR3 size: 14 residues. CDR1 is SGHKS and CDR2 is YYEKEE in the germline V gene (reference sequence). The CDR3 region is CASSGGLVQETQYF. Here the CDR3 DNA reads TGTGCCAGCAGCGGTGGACTGGTACAAGAGACCCAGTACTTC.

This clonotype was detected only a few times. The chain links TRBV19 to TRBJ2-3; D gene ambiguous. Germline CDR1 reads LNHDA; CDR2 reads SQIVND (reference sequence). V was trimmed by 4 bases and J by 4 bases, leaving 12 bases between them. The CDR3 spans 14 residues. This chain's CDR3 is CASSSIAVPDTQYF. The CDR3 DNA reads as TGTGCCAGTAGTAGCATTGCGGTGCCAGATACGCAGTATTTT.

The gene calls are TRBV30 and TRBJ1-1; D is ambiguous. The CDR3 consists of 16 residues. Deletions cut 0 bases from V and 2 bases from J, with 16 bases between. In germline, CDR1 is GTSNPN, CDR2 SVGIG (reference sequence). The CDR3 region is CAWSVTHGGTNTEAFF. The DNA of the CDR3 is TGTGCCTGGAGTGTTACCCACGGCGGAACAAACACTGAAGCTTTCTTT.

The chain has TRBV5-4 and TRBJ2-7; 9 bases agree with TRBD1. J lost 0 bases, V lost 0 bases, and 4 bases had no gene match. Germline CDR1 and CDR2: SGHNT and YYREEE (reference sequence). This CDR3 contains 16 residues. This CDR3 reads CASSLDGQGISYEQYF. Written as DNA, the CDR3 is TGTGCCAGCAGCTTGGATGGACAGGGGATCTCCTACGAGCAGTACTTC.

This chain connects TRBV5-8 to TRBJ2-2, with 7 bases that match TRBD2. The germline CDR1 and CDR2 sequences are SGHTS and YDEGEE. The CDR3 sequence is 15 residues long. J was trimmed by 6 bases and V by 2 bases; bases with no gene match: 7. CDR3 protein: CASSFLGRGSGELFF. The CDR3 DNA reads TGTGCCAGCAGCTTCTTAGGGAGGGGTTCCGGGGAGCTGTTTTTT.